The rows below give T cell receptor beta chains drawn from one sample of a study of human T cells and chemical hapten exposure. Each CDR3 protein is one row after TCRdb ran MiXCR on the RACE reads. In the table there are about 120,000 distinct CDR3 sequences, around 15% of which are singletons. The starting material was whole blood, obtained in connection with sensitization to the hapten diphenylcyclopropenone (DPC). The receptors come from a man younger than 35 with alopecia areata. Some clones in this sample may be carry-over from other donors' samples. CDR3s include the opening cysteine and the closing phenylalanine or tryptophan. Fields, in order: J gene, V gene, D gene, clone size, CDR3 DNA, CDR3 protein. A D gene is named only where the DNA matches it firmly. Only some rows state a clone size, as once, few, many or a class for expanded clones.

j_gene: TRBJ2-2; v_gene: TRBV7-6; d_gene: NA; abundance: many; CDR3nt: TGTGCCAGCAGCTTGTTCACCGGGGAGCTGTTTTTT; CDR3aa: CASSLFTGELFF
j_gene: TRBJ1-4; v_gene: TRBV7-9; d_gene: TRBD1; abundance: NA; CDR3nt: TGTGCCAGCAGCTTAGCCCTGACAGGGGTTAATGAAAAACTGTTTTTT; CDR3aa: CASSLALTGVNEKLFF
j_gene: TRBJ1-3; v_gene: TRBV12-3/TRBV12-4; d_gene: NA; abundance: few; CDR3nt: TGTGCCAGCAACAGGGTCGATGGAAACACCATATATTTT; CDR3aa: CASNRVDGNTIYF
j_gene: TRBJ2-1; v_gene: TRBV24-1; d_gene: TRBD2; abundance: many; CDR3nt: TGTGCCACACGGGACTACTACAATGAGCAGTTCTTC; CDR3aa: CATRDYYNEQFF
j_gene: TRBJ2-5; v_gene: TRBV4-2; d_gene: NA; abundance: few; CDR3nt: TGTGCCAGCAGCCAAGAAGGGGCGGAAGAGACCCAGTACTTC; CDR3aa: CASSQEGAEETQYF
j_gene: TRBJ1-1; v_gene: TRBV29-1; d_gene: NA; abundance: many; CDR3nt: TGCAGCGTGGCCCGGACTGAAGCTTTCTTT; CDR3aa: CSVARTEAFF
j_gene: TRBJ1-6; v_gene: TRBV6-6; d_gene: NA; abundance: few; CDR3nt: TGTGCCAGCAGTTATCAGGGATTTAGGAATAATTCACCCCTCCACTTT; CDR3aa: CASSYQGFRNNSPLHF
j_gene: TRBJ1-5; v_gene: TRBV7-6; d_gene: NA; abundance: few; CDR3nt: TGTGCCAGCAGCTTAGAGGACAGAATCAATCAGCCCCAGCATTTT; CDR3aa: CASSLEDRINQPQHF
j_gene: TRBJ1-6; v_gene: TRBV20-1; d_gene: NA; abundance: NA; CDR3nt: TGCAGTGCTAGCCGGGACTCAAATTCACCCCTCCACTTT; CDR3aa: CSASRDSNSPLHF
j_gene: TRBJ2-1; v_gene: TRBV11-2; d_gene: NA; abundance: few; CDR3nt: TGTGCCAGCAGACCAATGACAGGACCTTACAATGAGCAGTTCTTC; CDR3aa: CASRPMTGPYNEQFF
j_gene: TRBJ1-1; v_gene: TRBV5-6; d_gene: NA; abundance: few; CDR3nt: TGTGCCAGCAGCTTTGAGTTTGGACAGAGGAACACTGAAGCTTTCTTT; CDR3aa: CASSFEFGQRNTEAFF
j_gene: TRBJ2-7; v_gene: TRBV29-1; d_gene: NA; abundance: NA; CDR3nt: TGCAGCGTTGCTTTAGGGACAACGGGCTCCTTCGAGCAGTACTTC; CDR3aa: CSVALGTTGSFEQYF
j_gene: TRBJ1-6; v_gene: TRBV11-2; d_gene: TRBD1; abundance: NA; CDR3nt: TGTGCCAGCAGCCCATCCGGGACAGGGCGTAGCTCCTATAATTCACCCCTCCACTTT; CDR3aa: CASSPSGTGRSSYNSPLHF
j_gene: TRBJ1-3; v_gene: TRBV2; d_gene: NA; abundance: NA; CDR3nt: TGTGCCAGCAGTTACGGAAACACCATATATTTT; CDR3aa: CASSYGNTIYF
j_gene: TRBJ1-5; v_gene: TRBV20-1; d_gene: NA; abundance: few; CDR3nt: TGCAGTGCTAGAGCTCAGGGTTTTCAGCCCCAGCATTTT; CDR3aa: CSARAQGFQPQHF
j_gene: TRBJ2-5; v_gene: TRBV6-5; d_gene: TRBD1; abundance: many; CDR3nt: TGTGCCAGCAGTTACCAAGAAAACTATGAGACAGGGAAACAGGAGACCCAGTACTTC; CDR3aa: CASSYQENYETGKQETQYF
j_gene: TRBJ2-1; v_gene: TRBV15; d_gene: NA; abundance: NA; CDR3nt: TGTGCCACCAGCAGGGACCTCACGAAAGGAGACAATGGGCAGTTCTTC; CDR3aa: CATSRDLTKGDNGQFF
j_gene: TRBJ1-2; v_gene: TRBV28; d_gene: NA; abundance: NA; CDR3nt: TGTGCCAGCAAGGGCCAGGGCTATGGCTACACCTTC; CDR3aa: CASKGQGYGYTF
j_gene: TRBJ1-2; v_gene: TRBV12-3/TRBV12-4; d_gene: NA; abundance: many; CDR3nt: TGTGCCAGCAGTCCTTCTCAGGGATATGGCTACACCTTC; CDR3aa: CASSPSQGYGYTF
j_gene: TRBJ2-3; v_gene: TRBV20-1; d_gene: NA; abundance: NA; CDR3nt: TGCAGTGCCCGATCACCAAGCACAGATACGCAGTATTTT; CDR3aa: CSARSPSTDTQYF
j_gene: TRBJ1-5; v_gene: TRBV5-1; d_gene: NA; abundance: many; CDR3nt: TGCGCCAGCAGCTTACTCGGCCCAGCAGGGAACAATCAGCCCCAGCATTTT; CDR3aa: CASSLLGPAGNNQPQHF
j_gene: TRBJ2-3; v_gene: TRBV10-1; d_gene: NA; abundance: NA; CDR3nt: TGCGCCAGCAGTGGTGGCCCCAAGGACGTGCGGAGCACAGATACGCAGTATTTT; CDR3aa: CASSGGPKDVRSTDTQYF
j_gene: TRBJ2-1; v_gene: TRBV7-3; d_gene: NA; abundance: NA; CDR3nt: TGTGCCAGCAGCTTTGGGTCTAGCACCCCCTACAATGAGCAGTTCTTC; CDR3aa: CASSFGSSTPYNEQFF
j_gene: TRBJ2-7; v_gene: TRBV4-2; d_gene: TRBD1; abundance: NA; CDR3nt: TGTGCCAGCAGCCAAGATCATATAGACAGGGTAGGTTCCTACGAGCAGTACTTC; CDR3aa: CASSQDHIDRVGSYEQYF
j_gene: TRBJ2-5; v_gene: TRBV9; d_gene: TRBD2; abundance: NA; CDR3nt: TGTGCCAGCAGCGTAGCCCCCGCGGGGGGAGGAGAGACCCAGTACTTC; CDR3aa: CASSVAPAGGGETQYF
j_gene: TRBJ2-3; v_gene: TRBV5-1; d_gene: TRBD1; abundance: NA; CDR3nt: TGCGCCAGCAGCTCCACAGGGGGCGGCGCAGATACGCAGTATTTT; CDR3aa: CASSSTGGGADTQYF
j_gene: TRBJ1-4; v_gene: TRBV5-5; d_gene: NA; abundance: NA; CDR3nt: TGTGCCAGCAGCTGGGGCGGCGGAAATGAAAAACTGTTTTTT; CDR3aa: CASSWGGGNEKLFF
j_gene: TRBJ2-7; v_gene: TRBV7-8; d_gene: NA; abundance: NA; CDR3nt: TGTGCCAGCAGCTTAAAGGCAGGGGGGCGGATAACCTACGAGCAGTACTTC; CDR3aa: CASSLKAGGRITYEQYF
j_gene: TRBJ2-3; v_gene: TRBV7-9; d_gene: NA; abundance: many; CDR3nt: TGTGCCAGCAGCTTTCTTCCCACAGATACGCAGTATTTT; CDR3aa: CASSFLPTDTQYF
j_gene: TRBJ2-3; v_gene: TRBV12-3/TRBV12-4; d_gene: NA; abundance: NA; CDR3nt: TGTGCCAGCAGCTCGAGGCGCCCCGGGCCAGATACGCAGTATTTT; CDR3aa: CASSSRRPGPDTQYF
j_gene: TRBJ1-1; v_gene: TRBV28; d_gene: NA; abundance: once; CDR3nt: TGTGCCAGCAGTGCCAGCTGGGTCGGAAACACTGAAGCTTTCTTT; CDR3aa: CASSASWVGNTEAFF
j_gene: TRBJ2-5; v_gene: TRBV9; d_gene: NA; abundance: NA; CDR3nt: TGTGCCAGCAGCGTAGATTGGGGTGGGGAGACCCAGTACTTC; CDR3aa: CASSVDWGGETQYF
j_gene: TRBJ2-7; v_gene: TRBV20-1; d_gene: TRBD1; abundance: NA; CDR3nt: TGCAGTGCCGGACAGGACACCTTCTACGAGCAGTACTTC; CDR3aa: CSAGQDTFYEQYF
j_gene: TRBJ1-1; v_gene: TRBV12-2; d_gene: NA; abundance: many; CDR3nt: NA; CDR3aa: CASRFGTGIRVKAGFF
j_gene: TRBJ2-7; v_gene: TRBV7-2; d_gene: TRBD1; abundance: few; CDR3nt: TGTGCCAGCAGCGTACAACCGGGACAGGGGCTCTACGAGCAGTACTTC; CDR3aa: CASSVQPGQGLYEQYF
j_gene: TRBJ1-5; v_gene: TRBV12-3/TRBV12-4; d_gene: NA; abundance: few; CDR3nt: TGTGCCAGCAATCCGGGCCCGGGGGGCAATCAGCCCCAGCATTTT; CDR3aa: CASNPGPGGNQPQHF
j_gene: TRBJ2-4; v_gene: TRBV29-1; d_gene: NA; abundance: few; CDR3nt: TGCAGCGTATTCAGGGAAAACATTCAGTACTTC; CDR3aa: CSVFRENIQYF
j_gene: TRBJ2-1; v_gene: TRBV6-2/TRBV6-3; d_gene: TRBD2; abundance: few; CDR3nt: TGTGCCAGCACTGGAGCGGGGGCCATTAAGAATGAGCAGTTCTTC; CDR3aa: CASTGAGAIKNEQFF
j_gene: TRBJ1-1; v_gene: TRBV7-9; d_gene: NA; abundance: NA; CDR3nt: TGTGCCAGCAGCTTTCAATCTGGAACGAACACTGAAGCTTTCTTT; CDR3aa: CASSFQSGTNTEAFF
j_gene: TRBJ2-5; v_gene: TRBV28; d_gene: TRBD2; abundance: many; CDR3nt: TGTGCCAGCAGTTCCGGGGGGAATCAAGAGACCCAGTACTTC; CDR3aa: CASSSGGNQETQYF
j_gene: TRBJ1-6; v_gene: TRBV27; d_gene: NA; abundance: NA; CDR3nt: TGTGCCAGCAGATCATACAGGGAAATTAATTCACCCCTCCACTTT; CDR3aa: CASRSYREINSPLHF
j_gene: TRBJ2-2; v_gene: TRBV20-1; d_gene: NA; abundance: NA; CDR3nt: TGCAGTGCTGGGGGACGGCAGAACACCGGGGAGCTGTTTTTT; CDR3aa: CSAGGRQNTGELFF
j_gene: TRBJ1-4; v_gene: TRBV6-2/TRBV6-3; d_gene: NA; abundance: NA; CDR3nt: TGTGCCAGCAGTCACACGGCGGGCGATGGTGAAAAACTGTTTTTT; CDR3aa: CASSHTAGDGEKLFF
j_gene: TRBJ2-1; v_gene: TRBV12-3/TRBV12-4; d_gene: NA; abundance: NA; CDR3nt: TGTGCCAGCAGTCTCCGTGGTAGCAACAATGAGCAGTTCTTC; CDR3aa: CASSLRGSNNEQFF
j_gene: TRBJ2-3; v_gene: TRBV5-1; d_gene: NA; abundance: NA; CDR3nt: TGCGCCAGCAGTCTGGTTCTGGACCTTAGCACAGATACGCAGTATTTT; CDR3aa: CASSLVLDLSTDTQYF
j_gene: TRBJ2-1; v_gene: TRBV4-1; d_gene: NA; abundance: NA; CDR3nt: TGCGCCAGCAGCCCAGCTAGCTCCTACAATGAGCAGTTCTTC; CDR3aa: CASSPASSYNEQFF
j_gene: TRBJ1-3; v_gene: TRBV5-5; d_gene: NA; abundance: many; CDR3nt: TGTGCCAGCAGCTTGGCGCTCGCCCAGGGCTCTGGAAACACCATATATTTT; CDR3aa: CASSLALAQGSGNTIYF
j_gene: TRBJ2-5; v_gene: TRBV7-6; d_gene: NA; abundance: few; CDR3nt: TGTGCCAGCGCAAGCTGGCAGACGAAAGAGACCCAGTACTTC; CDR3aa: CASASWQTKETQYF